This T cell receptor (beta chain) was sequenced in a study of Ad26.COV2.S vaccination and SARS-CoV-2 variants (TCRdb year 2021). For the study in its entirety: Donors in the vaccine arm were drawn from COV1001, a phase I-IIa trial of Ad26.COV2.S in healthy adults that was multicentre, randomized, double-blind and placebo-controlled. Trial participants were randomized into five groups of five: low-dose or high-dose Ad26.COV2.S given once or twice, or placebo on both occasions. Ad26.COV2.S was given intramuscularly at 5x10^10 or 1x10^11 viral particles, as a single shot or as two shots 56 days apart. Throughout the experiments and outcome assessment, investigators stayed blinded to trial group allocation. Sequencing of the TCRbeta repertoire served to evaluate the specificity and breadth of SARS-CoV-2-reactive T cell receptors following Ad26.COV2.S vaccination. The TCR-sequenced set comprised around 30 samples: some 20 Ad26.COV2.S vaccine recipients, 5 placebo recipients and 8 SARS-CoV-2 convalescent individuals. On the study overall, not on this receptor specifically: Vaccine and placebo recipients had comparable non-spike TCR breadth, which fits with the vaccine containing only spike. According to the authors, total T cell responses may have been underestimated by the TCR breadth and depth analyses. The study was not powered to compare responses between vaccine doses or regimens. Higher spike-specific TCR breadth was observed in Ad26.COV2.S recipients than in placebo recipients (P = 0.0014). After vaccination, substantial breadth of spike-specific CD8+ and CD4+ T cell responses was reported.

TCRbeta CDR3 regions were sequenced with the immunoSEQ Assay. After extraction, genomic DNA underwent amplification by bias-controlled multiplex PCR, followed by high-throughput sequencing. For the original study's pipeline: To quantify the absolute abundance of each unique TCRbeta CDR3 region, sequences were collapsed and filtered. T cell fraction was estimated by normalizing TCRbeta template counts to usable DNA, with usable DNA measured through amplification of reference genes found in all nucleated cells. Repertoire TCRs were annotated as SARS-CoV-2-specific by exact matching of V gene, CDR3 amino acid sequence and J gene to a known reactive TCR set. MIRA supplied the reference SARS-CoV-2 TCR set, which was filtered for enrichment in COVID-19-positive ImmuneCODE repertoires so that public or cross-reactive TCRs were removed. Based on the MIRA antigens, annotated TCRs were further analysed at the level of specific ORF or position within ORF. Depth was the summed frequency of annotated unique rearrangements, while breadth was defined as annotated unique rearrangements over total unique productive rearrangements. Two-sided Wilcoxon rank-sum tests were applied when comparing TCR breadth between groups. In its TCRdb copy, this immuneACCESS table keeps in-frame sequences only and misses some clones. Where compared with another copy, unresolved V genes explain less than half of these, and the others have no known cause. D and trimming come from the DNA, and the V and J calls and clone size come from that table. For this sample the table gives about 400,000 clones, of which approximately 91% were detected only once. The ten largest clones add up to 3.5% of the sample.

Concerning this clone: What this receptor recognizes is not known. The sample holds no much larger clone one base away, and base qualities are not on file.

CDR1 and CDR2 (GTSNPN, SVGIG) derive from the germline V gene (reference sequence). The CDR3 holds 13 amino acids from the cysteine to the phenylalanine. Only the CDR3 part of the read is kept: 39 bases, read in frame from the first base. Trimming at the junction amounts to 2 bases on V and 0 bases on J, and the germline ends lie 7 bases apart. What this sample's treatment or condition label stands for: roughly 18 received Ad26.COV2.S at low or high dose, single or two shots; several received placebo; per-sample allocation not given. For vaccine and placebo recipients, repertoires were sequenced using samples collected on day 63 after the first injection. Cohort 1b enrolled 20 to 30 adults aged 18-55 years at a single site in Boston, USA, between 29 July and 7 August 2020. Ad26.COV2.S was a replication-incompetent adenovirus type 26 vector expressing a prefusion-stabilized SARS-CoV-2 spike protein from the original Wuhan strain.

This sample comprised peripheral blood, obtained in a trial of Ad26.COV2.S vaccine versus placebo. This receptor was obtained from a person aged 18-65 years who received the Ad26.COV2.S COVID-19 vaccine or a placebo. The rearranged chain carries TRBV30 and TRBJ1-1, with the D gene too uncertain to name. The CDR3 corresponds to CAWSSGLNTEAFF. In nucleotide form, the sequence is TGTGCCTGGAGTTCCGGGCTGAACACTGAAGCTTTCTTT.